This T cell receptor (beta chain) was sequenced for a study of T cells in Graves' hyperthyroidism and ophthalmopathy. The CDR3 has 16 residues. V shed 1 base and J shed 0 bases, with 12 bases lying between them. Germline CDR1 is MNHNS and CDR2 is SASEGT. Study-level points and caveats: Appearing also in blood were most of the thyroid clonotypes expanded above 0.001.

As concerns this clonotype: The antigen is not known.

TCR beta CDR3 regions were amplified from RNA. HTBI primers were used for first-round RT-PCR of the TCR CDR3. TCRdb reprocessed the multiplex PCR reads with MiXCR, giving one entry per CDR3 protein. The sample shows 500,000 to 650,000 distinct CDR3 sequences, approximately 15% of them seen only once. The specimen was blood. This TCR was recovered from a woman between 40 and 50 years old with Graves' hyperthyroidism. This sequence joins TRBV6-1 and TRBJ1-2; D is uncertain. CDR3: CASSEVASAANYGYTF. The CDR3 DNA is TGTGCCAGCAGTGAAGTAGCGTCGGCCGCTAACTATGGCTACACCTTC.